This entry describes one TCR beta chain. Antigen specificity is unknown. Primers for the PCR totalled 60 Vbeta and 13 Jbeta. Sequencing used immunoSEQ multiplex PCR; TCRdb keeps in-frame clones, though not all of them. Seen here are some 120,000 clones, over 9.5% observed once, and the top ten hold approximately 4.5%. The entry originates in a study of cytomegalovirus exposure and HLA in healthy donors. Study observations and caveats: TCR beta sequences reportedly predicted most subjects' HLA-A and HLA-B alleles accurately. When analyzed later, the rates of TCR association showed variation by HLA locus, with DRB1 the most and HLA-C the fewest. Some V segments, including TRBV6-2 and TRBV6-3, were excluded as indistinguishable. The classifier, whose performance was assessed in both the original and validation cohorts, reportedly diagnosed cytomegalovirus status with high specificity and sensitivity.

The V and J ends lost 7 bases and 3 bases, in that order; junction bases with no gene match: 7. The CDR3 consists of 14 residues. In germline, CDR1 is MDHEN, CDR2 SYDVKM. This TCR was sampled from a woman under 30 in good health and CMV-seropositive. What was sequenced was PBMCs. The rearrangement joins TRBV28 to TRBJ2-3, with 7 positions matching TRBD2. In nucleotides, the CDR3 is TGTGCCAGCACTCCCCGCGGGAGTACAGATACGCAGTATTTT. This sequence encodes CASTPRGSTDTQYF.